This entry describes one T cell receptor beta chain. The sample originates from a study of shared clonotypes between healthy human individuals. CDR1 SEHNR and CDR2 FQNEAQ come from the germline V gene (reference sequence). Trimming removed 0 bases at V and 2 bases at J, with 12 bases between. This CDR3 has 16 residues. Assay: immunoSEQ multiplex PCR; the TCRdb copy retains only in-frame clones and omits some. In the table there are 2,500,000 or so clones, over 85% of which are singletons. The material sequenced was naive CD4+ T cells from PBMCs. Indicated subset: CD45RA+ positively selected. The origin of this receptor is a man aged 18 to 29 in good health. Some clones in this sample may be carry-over from other donors' samples. The J gene is TRBJ2-3, the V gene TRBV7-9; possibly TRBD1 or TRBD2 for D (5 bases each). The CDR3 coding sequence is TGTGCCAGCAGCTTAGCTCGGGACCCGACCACAGATACGCAGTATTTT. It codes for CASSLARDPTTDTQYF.